Listed here are 12 T cell receptor beta chains from one sample, sequenced in a study of CD8+CD57+ T cells in acquired aplastic anemia. It was patients with CD8+CD57+ cell expansion by flow cytometry who were chosen for sequencing. Genomic DNA acted as the template from which TCR beta VDJ combination and CDR3 sequence profiling were carried out. TCRdb re-derived calls from the reads in MiXCR, one entry per CDR3 protein. The sample holds 150,000 to 200,000 distinct CDR3 sequences, roughly 50% seen once. The sequenced material came from sorted CD4+, CD8+, or CD8+CD57+ T cells (not recorded which) from PBMCs. The receptor set was obtained from a human donor with aplastic anemia.

This chain links TRBV7-9 with TRBJ1-2; D gene uncertain. The CDR3 runs to 11 residues. The V end lost 1 base, the J end lost 12 bases, and 9 bases lay between the germline ends. CDR1 is SEHNR and CDR2 is FQNEAQ in the germline V gene (reference sequence). The CDR3 loop reads CASSLGQEDTF. DNA for the CDR3: TGTGCCAGCAGCTTAGGGCAGGAGGACACCTTC.

Concerning this clonotype: Given a much more abundant clone one base away, this may be a read error. This rearrangement joins TRBV13 to TRBJ2-5, with a possible D match to TRBD1 (8 bases). From germline, CDR1 is PRHDT and CDR2 FYEKMQ (reference sequence). The CDR3 length is 15 residues. The germline V and J ends were trimmed by 6 bases and 5 bases, with 19 bases remaining between them. The CDR3 region has the DNA TGTGCCAGCAGTGACTCGACAGGGGAGGGGGAGACCCAGTACTTC. Amino acid sequence: CASSDSTGEGETQYF.

The chain links TRBV10-3 to TRBJ2-1, with TRBD2 identical over 10 bases. The J segment lost 9 bases and the V segment lost 11 bases, leaving 13 bases of the junction unmatched. The CDR3 sequence is 14 residues long. From germline, CDR1 is ENHRY and CDR2 SYGVKD. CDR3 bases: TGTGCCGCCAGGGCCGGGACTAGCGTCGTTGAGCAGTTCTTC. This encodes CAARAGTSVVEQFF.

This clonotype has just a few counts. A clone one base away is much larger, so this may be a read error. The chain employs TRBV27 and TRBJ1-1, with a possible D match to TRBD1 (6 bases). Deletions cut 5 bases from V and 1 base from J, with 8 bases between. Germline V lookup: CDR1 MNHEY, CDR2 SMNVEV (reference sequence). There are 13 residues in the CDR3. The CDR3 region has the DNA TGTGCCAGCAGTGACAGGTGGAACACTGAAGCTTTCTTT. This encodes CASSDRWNTEAFF.

In its sample, this clonotype was seen many times. The J gene is TRBJ1-2, the V gene TRBV13, with a possible D match to TRBD1 (5 bases). CDR3 length: 12 amino acids. The V end was cut by 5 bases, the J end by 8 bases, with 12 bases between. Per the germline V gene, CDR1 is PRHDT and CDR2 is FYEKMQ (reference sequence). CDR3 in DNA: TGTGCCAGCAGCGGACGGGGGATGGGCTACACCTTC. Translated, it gives CASSGRGMGYTF.

The chain couples TRBV30 to TRBJ1-1, with D possibly TRBD1 on 5 matching bases. CDR3 length equals 14 residues. The germline gives CDR1 GTSNPN, CDR2 SVGIG (reference sequence). V lost 3 bases and J 4 bases, leaving 15 bases between the germline ends. CDR3 region: CAWRGDSRATEAFF. In DNA, the CDR3 is TGTGCCTGGAGGGGGGACTCCCGGGCCACTGAAGCTTTCTTT.

This clonotype appeared many times. The gene calls are TRBV3-1 and TRBJ2-1; D not resolved. Germline loops: CDR1 LGHDT, CDR2 YNNKEL (reference sequence). The V gene lost 4 bases and the J gene lost 7 bases, with 8 bases spanning the gap. The CDR3 consists of 12 residues. The CDR3 loop reads CASSPAKNEQFF. DNA for the CDR3: TGTGCCAGCAGCCCTGCGAAAAATGAGCAGTTCTTC.

The CDR3 bases are TGTGCCAGCAGTCCAACAGGGCGGGCTAACTATGGCTACACCTTC. Translated, it gives CASSPTGRANYGYTF. This chain uses TRBV28 with TRBJ1-2; D perhaps matches TRBD1 (6 bases). CDR3 length: 15 residues. V was shortened by 5 bases and J by 0 bases, with 13 bases between the two germline ends. Germline CDR1 is MDHEN and CDR2 is SYDVKM.

The J gene is TRBJ2-7, the V gene TRBV7-9; D is undetermined. The CDR3 is 15 residues long. The V gene's germline CDR1 is SEHNR and CDR2 FQNEAQ (reference sequence). Trimming stripped 4 bases from V and 2 bases from J, with 15 bases between. CDR3: CASSSTPEVTYEQYF. The CDR3 DNA is TGTGCCAGCAGCTCGACCCCCGAGGTGACCTACGAGCAGTACTTC. The full variable domain, completed using reference TRBV7-9 and TRBJ2-7, is DTGVSQNPRHKITKRGQNVTFRCDPISEHNRLYWYRQTLGQGPEFLTYFQNEAQLEKSRLLSDRFSAERPKGSFSTLEIQRTEQGDSAMYLCASSSTPEVTYEQYFGPGTRLTVT.

This chain joins TRBV19 and TRBJ1-5, with TRBD1 matching 9 bases. Germline CDR1 is LNHDA and CDR2 is SQIVND (reference sequence). The length of the CDR3 is 12 residues. J was trimmed by 4 bases and V by 10 bases; bases with no gene match: 2. The CDR3 protein is CATGTGNQPQHF. CDR3 in DNA: TGTGCCACAGGGACAGGGAATCAGCCCCAGCATTTT.

Here the CDR3 reads CAISAGMEAFF. Here the CDR3 DNA reads TGTGCCATCAGTGCTGGGATGGAAGCTTTCTTT. The genes are TRBV10-3 and TRBJ1-1; D is ambiguous. The CDR3 has 11 amino acids. The V gene lost 4 bases and the J gene lost 8 bases, with 8 bases spanning the gap. Germline V CDR1 and CDR2: ENHRY, SYGVKD.

As regards this clonotype: One end of the junction varies from germline; a read error may be responsible. The V call is TRBV20-1, the J call TRBJ2-7; D perhaps matches TRBD2 (7 bases). The CDR3 length is 12 residues. In germline, CDR1 is DFQATT, CDR2 SNEGSKA (reference sequence). The CDR3 reads CSAARGGNDQYF. CDR3 nucleotide sequence: TGCAGTGCCGCCCGCGGGGGCAACGATCAGTACTTC.